The 21 T cell receptor beta chains below come from one sample, sequenced in a study of cytomegalovirus exposure and HLA in healthy donors. The PCR had 60 Vbeta and 13 Jbeta primers. Measured with immunoSEQ multiplex PCR; TCRdb has only the in-frame clones, and not every one. The sample has approximately 170,000 clones, roughly four fifths seen once; the top ten hold under 2%. The sequenced sample was PBMCs. Receptors were obtained from a middle-aged man in good health and CMV-seronegative.

V gene TRBV18 combines with J gene TRBJ1-2; D gene uncertain. Deletions cut 2 bases from V and 1 base from J, with 8 bases between. CDR3 size: 14 residues. The germline gives CDR1 KGHSH, CDR2 LQKENI. The CDR3 protein is CASSPLAVNYGYTF. CDR3 coding DNA: TGTGCCAGCTCACCATTAGCAGTTAACTATGGCTACACCTTC.

This rearrangement joins TRBV15 to TRBJ1-5; tentative D call: TRBD1 (5 bases). In germline, CDR1 is LNHNV, CDR2 YYDKDF (reference sequence). V lost 0 bases, J lost 4 bases, and 10 bases lay in between. There are 15 residues in the CDR3. The CDR3, as DNA: TGTGCCACCAGCAGAGATGAGGGGAGGAATCAGCCCCAGCATTTT. Its protein is CATSRDEGRNQPQHF.

The chain has TRBV7-9 and TRBJ1-1; 10 bases agree with TRBD1. After removal of 5 bases from V and 5 bases from J, the junction contained 8 bases not matched to a gene. This CDR3 is built from 15 residues. The germline V gene has CDR1 SEHNR and CDR2 FQNEAQ (reference sequence). The CDR3 sequence: CASSIWDRGMTEAFF. The CDR3, as DNA: TGTGCCAGCAGCATCTGGGACAGGGGTATGACTGAAGCTTTCTTT.

This clone has just a few counts. V and J are TRBV7-8 and TRBJ2-7; 8 positions match TRBD2. The V gene's germline CDR1 is SGHVS and CDR2 FQNEAQ. V lost 3 bases to trimming and J lost 0 bases; unmatched junction nucleotides: 16. CDR3 length: 19 amino acids. Written as DNA, the CDR3 is TGTGCCAGCAGCTTTCCAGCGGGAGTTTATTCTGGAAGCTCCTACGAGCAGTACTTC. Protein: CASSFPAGVYSGSSYEQYF.

The V and J genes are TRBV28 and TRBJ2-5; maybe TRBD2 (7 bases). This CDR3 region has 16 residues. Germline loops: CDR1 MDHEN, CDR2 SYDVKM. Trimming took 3 bases from V and 4 from J, leaving 18 bases between them. DNA for the CDR3: TGTGCCAGCAGTTTGATTGGGGGGGCGCAAGGAGAGACCCAGTACTTC. Translating it yields CASSLIGGAQGETQYF. The whole variable domain, remainder taken from reference TRBV28 and TRBJ2-5, is DVKVTQSSRYLVKRTGEKVFLECVQDMDHENMFWYRQDPGLGLRLIYFSYDVKMKEKGDIPEGYSVSREKKERFSLILESASTNQTSMYLCASSLIGGAQGETQYFGPGTRLLVL.

V and J are TRBV29-1 and TRBJ2-7; 11 nucleotides line up with TRBD2. V lost 5 bases, J lost 1 base, and 19 bases stayed unmatched. The CDR3 runs to 19 residues. CDR1 and CDR2 (germline): SQVTM, ANQGSEA. The CDR3 is CSVSGLAGLTKGRSYEQYF. CDR3 coding DNA: TGCAGCGTTTCAGGACTAGCGGGCCTAACGAAGGGGAGGTCCTACGAGCAGTACTTC.

The gene calls are TRBV7-3 and TRBJ2-1; TRBD2 agrees at 8 bases. Germline CDR1 is SGHTA and CDR2 is FQGTGA. The CDR3 runs to 16 residues. With V trimmed by 5 bases and J by 1 base, 7 bases remained unmatched. Here the CDR3 DNA reads TGTGCCAGCAGCCCAAGCGGGAGCCTTTCCTACAATGAGCAGTTCTTC. The encoded protein is CASSPSGSLSYNEQFF. The full variable domain, in which reference TRBV7-3 and TRBJ2-1 provide the parts outside the CDR3, is GAGVSQTPSNKVTEKGKYVELRCDPISGHTALYWYRQSLGQGPEFLIYFQGTGAADDSGLPNDRFFAVRPEGSVSTLKIQRTERGDSAVYLCASSPSGSLSYNEQFFGPGTRLTVL.

Here the CDR3 DNA reads TGTGCCAGCAGCCCCGACGGAGGTAGAAATGATGGCTACACCTTC. It encodes CASSPDGGRNDGYTF. V is TRBV7-3 and J is TRBJ1-2, with D uncertain. Germline lookup yields CDR1 SGHTA and CDR2 FQGTGA. V was trimmed by 5 bases and J by 6 bases, leaving 19 bases between them. The CDR3 extends over 15 amino acids. Together with reference TRBV7-3 and TRBJ1-2, the CDR3 gives the full variable domain: GAGVSQTPSNKVTEKGKYVELRCDPISGHTALYWYRQSLGQGPEFLIYFQGTGAADDSGLPNDRFFAVRPEGSVSTLKIQRTERGDSAVYLCASSPDGGRNDGYTFGSGTRLTVV.

The genes are TRBV4-1 and TRBJ2-7, with TRBD1 matching over 8 bases. CDR3 length: 14 amino acids. The trim removed 4 bases at V and 3 bases at J, leaving 5 bases unmatched. From germline, CDR1 is MGHRA and CDR2 YSYEKL. The CDR3 here is CASSPDRVVYEQYV. For the CDR3, the DNA is TGCGCCAGCAGCCCGGACAGGGTTGTCTACGAGCAGTACGTC.

This rearrangement joins TRBV9 to TRBJ1-2, with D possibly TRBD1 on 6 matching bases. Germline-derived CDR1 and CDR2 are SGDLS and YYNGEE. CDR3 length: 12 residues. Trimming removed 3 bases from V and 7 bases from J, with 10 bases in between. As DNA, the CDR3 is TGTGCCAGCAGCGGGACAGTCTTTGGCTACACCTTC. Protein sequence: CASSGTVFGYTF.

V and J are TRBV7-9 and TRBJ1-1, with TRBD1 matching over 9 bases. This CDR3 is built from 17 residues. V lost 4 bases and J lost 5; bases outside the gene matches: 14. CDR1 SEHNR and CDR2 FQNEAQ come from the germline V gene (reference sequence). CDR3 amino acids: CASSSRGVGQGRTEAFF. CDR3 bases: TGTGCCAGCAGCTCTCGGGGGGTTGGACAGGGGAGAACTGAAGCTTTCTTT.

The chain uses TRBV11-2 and TRBJ2-1; tentatively, D is TRBD1 (6 bases). The V gene lost 4 bases and the J gene lost 9 bases, with 13 bases spanning the gap. Germline V gives CDR1 SGHAT, CDR2 FQNNGV. This CDR3 has 13 residues. CDR3 amino acids: CASSSDRHFEQFF. DNA of the CDR3: TGTGCCAGCAGCTCCGACAGGCATTTTGAGCAGTTCTTC.

J is TRBJ2-7 and V is TRBV7-3; the match to TRBD2 covers 8 bases. The germline CDR1 and CDR2 sequences are SGHTA and FQGTGA. The trim removed 5 bases at V and 4 bases at J, leaving 19 bases unmatched. The CDR3 is 18 residues long. CDR3 nucleotide sequence: TGTGCCAGCAGCCCCCATCGTAAAGGCGGGAGGACTATGTACGAGCAGTACTTC. Translating gives CASSPHRKGGRTMYEQYF. Variable domain in full (rest from reference TRBV7-3 and TRBJ2-7): GAGVSQTPSNKVTEKGKYVELRCDPISGHTALYWYRQSLGQGPEFLIYFQGTGAADDSGLPNDRFFAVRPEGSVSTLKIQRTERGDSAVYLCASSPHRKGGRTMYEQYFGPGTRLTVT.

The V and J genes are TRBV19 and TRBJ1-1; no reliable D call. Per germline, CDR1 LNHDA and CDR2 SQIVND (reference sequence). V was shortened by 6 bases and J by 1 base, with 12 bases between the two germline ends. The CDR3 runs to 14 residues. The CDR3 coding sequence is TGTGCCAGTAGGAGGGATCGTCCGAACACTGAAGCTTTCTTT. Protein: CASRRDRPNTEAFF.

This clone came up a few times. The chain joins TRBV5-4 to TRBJ2-5; D is possibly TRBD2 (6 bases). Germline V gene data show CDR1 as SGHNT and CDR2 as YYREEE (reference sequence). The CDR3 has 14 residues. V was trimmed by 6 bases and J by 2 bases, leaving 14 bases between them. In nucleotides, the CDR3 is TGTGCCAGCACCTCCGGGACTCCGCAAGAGACCCAGTACTTC. The encoded protein is CASTSGTPQETQYF.

This clone has more than one count but fewer than ten. The chain employs TRBV5-1 and TRBJ2-1; 8 bases match TRBD2. Looked up from germline, CDR1 is SGHRS and CDR2 is YFSETQ. The V gene end was trimmed by 1 base and the J gene end by 2 bases; junction bases not matched to a gene: 2. The CDR3 has 15 residues. In DNA, the CDR3 is TGCGCCAGCAGCTTGCCGGGAGGGGCCTACAATGAGCAGTTCTTC. Protein product: CASSLPGGAYNEQFF.

The gene calls are TRBV6-1 and TRBJ1-6; the match to TRBD1 covers 8 bases. The germline V gene encodes CDR1 MNHNS and CDR2 SASEGT. V gave up 4 bases and J gave up 0 bases; unmatched junction bases: 5. CDR3 length equals 17 residues. This CDR3 reads CASSGRDRSSYNSPLHF. The CDR3 DNA reads as TGTGCCAGCAGTGGCCGGGACAGGAGCTCCTATAATTCACCCCTCCACTTT.

This rearrangement joins TRBV7-9 to TRBJ2-7, with 8 bases lining up with TRBD1. The CDR3 contains 13 residues. CDR1 and CDR2 (germline): SEHNR, FQNEAQ (reference sequence). The CDR3 DNA sequence: TGTGCCAGCAGCTTAGGGACAGGGACGGAGCCGTACGTC. Translating it yields CASSLGTGTEPYV.

This clone was observed once. The chain has TRBV29-1 and TRBJ2-1; 8 nucleotides line up with TRBD2. The V gene's germline CDR1 is SQVTM and CDR2 ANQGSEA. CDR3 length equals 13 residues. J gave up 7 bases and V 1 base, and 3 bases lay outside the gene matches. CDR3 sequence reads: CSVEGSGSNEQFF. In nucleotides, the CDR3 is TGCAGCGTTGAAGGGAGCGGGAGTAATGAGCAGTTCTTC.

J is TRBJ2-7 and V is TRBV5-1, with 7 nucleotides matching TRBD2. V shed 0 bases, J shed 6 bases, and the junction held 15 bases outside the gene matches. The CDR3 length is 17 residues. Germline loops: CDR1 SGHRS, CDR2 YFSETQ. The CDR3 bases are TGCGCCAGCAGCTTGGCCGGGGGTGGCGGGAGAGAGGTCGAGCAGTACTTC. Encoded protein: CASSLAGGGGREVEQYF.

The chain couples TRBV7-3 to TRBJ1-5; no clear D. Trimming pared 1 base from V and 8 bases from J, leaving 3 bases between. CDR3 size: 11 residues. Germline V gene lookup returns CDR1 SGHTA and CDR2 FQGTGA. This chain's CDR3 is CASSLREPQHF. The CDR3 region has the DNA TGTGCCAGCAGCTTAAGAGAGCCCCAGCATTTT.